Shown below are 9 T cell receptor beta chains from a single sample sequenced in a study of cytomegalovirus exposure and HLA in healthy donors. This table comes from immunoSEQ multiplex PCR, and its TCRdb copy is limited to in-frame clones, with some not included. The table lists fewer than 250,000 clones, around 86% of them singletons. The material sequenced was PBMCs. Receptors originate from a woman between 18 and 30 years old in good health and CMV-seronegative.

This sequence joins TRBV6-5 and TRBJ2-1, with 8 bases that match TRBD1. Germline assignment: CDR1 MNHEY and CDR2 SVGAGI. This CDR3 has 14 residues. V lost 6 bases, J lost 1 base, and 2 bases stayed unmatched. As DNA, the CDR3 is TGTGCCAGCAGCCGGGACAGGTCCTACAATGAGCAGTTCTTC. Amino acids: CASSRDRSYNEQFF.

The rearrangement links TRBV11-3 to TRBJ2-1; 9 positions agree with TRBD2. Germline V CDR1 and CDR2: SGHNT, YENEEA. Trimming took 3 bases from V and 4 from J; bases not matched to a gene: 4. The CDR3 length is 15 residues. For the CDR3, the DNA is TGTGCCAGCAGCTTGGCCAGCGGGGGGTACAATGAGCAGTTCTTC. Translation gives CASSLASGGYNEQFF.

V usage is TRBV27 and J usage is TRBJ2-7; TRBD2 aligns across 7 bases. The junction had 7 bases not matched to a gene; V was cut back by 1 base and J by 4 bases. From germline, CDR1 is MNHEY and CDR2 SMNVEV (reference sequence). The CDR3 has 15 amino acids. CDR3 amino acids: CASSLLTARGYEQYF. As DNA, the CDR3 is TGTGCCAGCAGTTTATTAACGGCGCGGGGGTACGAGCAGTACTTC.

CDR3 sequence: CASSLGQGYGELFF. CDR3 sequence (DNA): TGTGCCAGCAGCCTGGGACAGGGGTACGGGGAGCTGTTTTTT. The genes are TRBV11-2 and TRBJ2-2, with 10 positions matching TRBD1. Per the germline V gene, CDR1 is SGHAT and CDR2 is FQNNGV. The length of the CDR3 is 14 residues. Trimming took 5 bases from V and 7 from J; bases not matched to a gene: 4.

This clone was seen more than once but under ten times. This chain joins TRBV5-1 and TRBJ2-2, with a tentative D call TRBD2 (5 bases). The V end lost 4 bases, the J end lost 4 bases, and 8 bases lay between the germline ends. Germline V gene data show CDR1 as SGHRS and CDR2 as YFSETQ. The CDR3 consists of 13 residues. The CDR3 nucleotides read TGCGCCAGCAGCCCCGGAGGCACCGGGGAGCTGTTTTTT. Its protein is CASSPGGTGELFF.

The chain links TRBV5-1 to TRBJ1-1, with D tentatively TRBD1 (6 bases). The CDR3 loop spans 15 amino acids. V was trimmed by 5 bases and J by 6 bases, leaving 20 bases between them. Germline CDR1 SGHRS, CDR2 YFSETQ. Here the CDR3 reads CASRHNTRGEAEAFF. The CDR3 nucleotides are TGCGCCAGCAGACATAACACCAGGGGAGAGGCTGAAGCTTTCTTT.

The chain has TRBV27 and TRBJ2-3, with TRBD2 as a possible D gene (5 bases). This CDR3 region has 15 residues. Germline assignment: CDR1 MNHEY and CDR2 SMNVEV (reference sequence). The V end was cut by 5 bases, the J end by 0 bases, with 12 bases between. Here the CDR3 reads CASSLAGSSTDTQYF. The CDR3 region has the DNA TGTGCCAGCAGTCTGGCGGGCTCTAGCACAGATACGCAGTATTTT.

V gene TRBV11-2 combines with J gene TRBJ2-2, with no clear D. CDR3 size: 14 residues. CDR1 is SGHAT and CDR2 is FQNNGV in the germline V gene. Trimming pared 5 bases from V and 0 bases from J, leaving 7 bases between. In nucleotides, the CDR3 is TGTGCCAGCAGCCCCCTTACGAACACCGGGGAGCTGTTTTTT. Translated, it gives CASSPLTNTGELFF.

V and J are TRBV19 and TRBJ1-1; D unclear. In germline, CDR1 is LNHDA, CDR2 SQIVND (reference sequence). The CDR3 loop spans 13 amino acids. V lost 3 bases and J lost 3, with 8 bases in between. As DNA, the CDR3 is TGTGCCAGTAGTATTGAGAGGGACACTGAAGCTTTCTTT. Translation: CASSIERDTEAFF.